The 8 T cell receptor beta chains given below trace back to one sample, sequenced in a study of cytomegalovirus exposure and HLA in healthy donors. Sequencing used immunoSEQ multiplex PCR; TCRdb keeps in-frame clones, though not all of them. The table records 150,000 to 200,000 clones, around four fifths of them present only once. Sequenced input: PBMCs. Receptors were obtained from a man younger than 35 in good health and CMV-seropositive.

The V call is TRBV30, the J call TRBJ1-4; possible D gene TRBD1, 6 bases. The germline CDR1 and CDR2 sequences are GTSNPN and SVGIG (reference sequence). CDR3 length equals 16 residues. V dropped 0 bases and J dropped 3 bases, with 14 bases sitting between them. The CDR3 spells CAWSVTPQGPNEKLFF. CDR3 DNA: TGTGCCTGGAGTGTAACCCCCCAGGGGCCTAATGAAAAACTGTTTTTT.

The CDR3, as DNA: TGTGCCAGCAGTTATTCCTCAGGCTCCTACGAGCAGTACTTC. Protein: CASSYSSGSYEQYF. This chain uses TRBV6-5 with TRBJ2-7; no firm D call. Germline CDR1 and CDR2: MNHEY and SVGAGI. This CDR3 is 14 amino acids long. Trimming stripped 3 bases from V and 0 bases from J, with 9 bases between.

This chain uses TRBV6-5 with TRBJ1-2, with 7 bases aligning to TRBD1. The CDR3 is made up of 14 amino acids. V trimming: 5 bases; J trimming: 0 bases; junction bases outside the gene matches: 3. In germline, CDR1 is MNHEY, CDR2 SVGAGI. The CDR3 DNA reads TGTGCCAGCAGTAGACAGGGAGCTAACTATGGCTACACCTTC. Amino acids: CASSRQGANYGYTF.

The gene calls are TRBV7-3 and TRBJ1-1; D gene unclear. The CDR3 has 13 residues. Germline loops: CDR1 SGHTA, CDR2 FQGTGA. V lost 4 bases to trimming and J lost 6 bases, with 12 bases between them. CDR3 region: CASSYGPAAEAFF. In nucleotides, the CDR3 is TGTGCCAGCAGCTATGGCCCCGCCGCTGAAGCTTTCTTT.

This chain connects TRBV27 to TRBJ2-1, with TRBD2 as a possible D gene (6 bases). The CDR3 has 14 residues. CDR1 and CDR2 from the germline V gene are MNHEY and SMNVEV (reference sequence). V was pared by 5 bases and J by 6 bases, with 14 bases between. CDR3 loop: CASSPLGGTNEQFF. In DNA form, the CDR3 reads TGTGCCAGCAGTCCCCTGGGGGGAACCAATGAGCAGTTCTTC.

The chain links TRBV7-2 to TRBJ2-5; 8 bases are shared with TRBD1. V lost 5 bases and J lost 0; bases outside the gene matches: 5. There are 15 residues in the CDR3. The germline gives CDR1 SGHTA, CDR2 FQGNSA. CDR3 DNA: TGTGCCAGCAGCGCTGCAGGGGGCTACCAAGAGACCCAGTACTTC. This sequence encodes CASSAAGGYQETQYF. The variable domain in full, completed from reference TRBV7-2 and TRBJ2-5, reads GAGVSQSPSNKVTEKGKDVELRCDPISGHTALYWYRQSLGQGLEFLIYFQGNSAPDKSGLPSDRFSAERTGGSVSTLTIQRTQQEDSAVYLCASSAAGGYQETQYFGPGTRLLVL.

This clone was seen just once. V is TRBV27 and J is TRBJ2-3; no clear D gene. Germline-derived CDR1 and CDR2 are MNHEY and SMNVEV (reference sequence). The CDR3 sequence is 12 residues long. Trimming took off 4 bases at V and 4 bases at J, with 6 bases between the two ends. The CDR3, as DNA: TGTGCCAGCAGTTCCCTCCCAGATACGCAGTATTTT. This sequence encodes CASSSLPDTQYF.

V usage is TRBV5-1 and J usage is TRBJ1-3; D gene ambiguous. CDR1 and CDR2 (germline): SGHRS, YFSETQ. V was trimmed by 4 bases and J by 4 bases, leaving 18 bases between them. The CDR3 totals 16 residues. The CDR3 loop reads CASSPGLIISGNTIYF. CDR3 sequence (DNA): TGCGCCAGCAGCCCCGGTTTGATTATTTCGGGAAACACCATATATTTT.